This TCR beta chain was captured by sequencing in a study of T cells in Graves' hyperthyroidism and ophthalmopathy. Study summary: Peripheral blood was collected at initial diagnosis, before any treatment. Broader study findings: Before onset, by a median of around 6.1 months, the model predicted ophthalmopathy. A model using 13 V-J features told ophthalmopathy apart from stable hyperthyroidism.

Germline CDR1 is SGHTA and CDR2 is FQGTGA. The V gene lost 3 bases and the J gene lost 3 bases, with 9 bases spanning the gap. This CDR3 has 14 amino acids. It was RNA transcripts that yielded the amplified TCR beta CDR3 regions. Initially, a first-round RT-PCR of the TCR CDR3 employed the HTBI primer set. One entry per CDR3 protein results from TCRdb running MiXCR on the multiplex PCR reads. This table holds 250,000 to 300,000 distinct CDR3 sequences, 13% to 15% found once. This clonotype was recorded at least ten times. The target antigen is unknown. The V and J genes are TRBV7-3 and TRBJ2-1; no clear D gene. The receptor was isolated from a woman aged 50 to 65 with Graves' hyperthyroidism that later progressed to Graves' ophthalmopathy. Sample: blood. Here the CDR3 reads CASSFGSRYNEQFF. CDR3 nucleotides: TGTGCCAGCAGCTTCGGCTCCCGCTACAATGAGCAGTTCTTC.